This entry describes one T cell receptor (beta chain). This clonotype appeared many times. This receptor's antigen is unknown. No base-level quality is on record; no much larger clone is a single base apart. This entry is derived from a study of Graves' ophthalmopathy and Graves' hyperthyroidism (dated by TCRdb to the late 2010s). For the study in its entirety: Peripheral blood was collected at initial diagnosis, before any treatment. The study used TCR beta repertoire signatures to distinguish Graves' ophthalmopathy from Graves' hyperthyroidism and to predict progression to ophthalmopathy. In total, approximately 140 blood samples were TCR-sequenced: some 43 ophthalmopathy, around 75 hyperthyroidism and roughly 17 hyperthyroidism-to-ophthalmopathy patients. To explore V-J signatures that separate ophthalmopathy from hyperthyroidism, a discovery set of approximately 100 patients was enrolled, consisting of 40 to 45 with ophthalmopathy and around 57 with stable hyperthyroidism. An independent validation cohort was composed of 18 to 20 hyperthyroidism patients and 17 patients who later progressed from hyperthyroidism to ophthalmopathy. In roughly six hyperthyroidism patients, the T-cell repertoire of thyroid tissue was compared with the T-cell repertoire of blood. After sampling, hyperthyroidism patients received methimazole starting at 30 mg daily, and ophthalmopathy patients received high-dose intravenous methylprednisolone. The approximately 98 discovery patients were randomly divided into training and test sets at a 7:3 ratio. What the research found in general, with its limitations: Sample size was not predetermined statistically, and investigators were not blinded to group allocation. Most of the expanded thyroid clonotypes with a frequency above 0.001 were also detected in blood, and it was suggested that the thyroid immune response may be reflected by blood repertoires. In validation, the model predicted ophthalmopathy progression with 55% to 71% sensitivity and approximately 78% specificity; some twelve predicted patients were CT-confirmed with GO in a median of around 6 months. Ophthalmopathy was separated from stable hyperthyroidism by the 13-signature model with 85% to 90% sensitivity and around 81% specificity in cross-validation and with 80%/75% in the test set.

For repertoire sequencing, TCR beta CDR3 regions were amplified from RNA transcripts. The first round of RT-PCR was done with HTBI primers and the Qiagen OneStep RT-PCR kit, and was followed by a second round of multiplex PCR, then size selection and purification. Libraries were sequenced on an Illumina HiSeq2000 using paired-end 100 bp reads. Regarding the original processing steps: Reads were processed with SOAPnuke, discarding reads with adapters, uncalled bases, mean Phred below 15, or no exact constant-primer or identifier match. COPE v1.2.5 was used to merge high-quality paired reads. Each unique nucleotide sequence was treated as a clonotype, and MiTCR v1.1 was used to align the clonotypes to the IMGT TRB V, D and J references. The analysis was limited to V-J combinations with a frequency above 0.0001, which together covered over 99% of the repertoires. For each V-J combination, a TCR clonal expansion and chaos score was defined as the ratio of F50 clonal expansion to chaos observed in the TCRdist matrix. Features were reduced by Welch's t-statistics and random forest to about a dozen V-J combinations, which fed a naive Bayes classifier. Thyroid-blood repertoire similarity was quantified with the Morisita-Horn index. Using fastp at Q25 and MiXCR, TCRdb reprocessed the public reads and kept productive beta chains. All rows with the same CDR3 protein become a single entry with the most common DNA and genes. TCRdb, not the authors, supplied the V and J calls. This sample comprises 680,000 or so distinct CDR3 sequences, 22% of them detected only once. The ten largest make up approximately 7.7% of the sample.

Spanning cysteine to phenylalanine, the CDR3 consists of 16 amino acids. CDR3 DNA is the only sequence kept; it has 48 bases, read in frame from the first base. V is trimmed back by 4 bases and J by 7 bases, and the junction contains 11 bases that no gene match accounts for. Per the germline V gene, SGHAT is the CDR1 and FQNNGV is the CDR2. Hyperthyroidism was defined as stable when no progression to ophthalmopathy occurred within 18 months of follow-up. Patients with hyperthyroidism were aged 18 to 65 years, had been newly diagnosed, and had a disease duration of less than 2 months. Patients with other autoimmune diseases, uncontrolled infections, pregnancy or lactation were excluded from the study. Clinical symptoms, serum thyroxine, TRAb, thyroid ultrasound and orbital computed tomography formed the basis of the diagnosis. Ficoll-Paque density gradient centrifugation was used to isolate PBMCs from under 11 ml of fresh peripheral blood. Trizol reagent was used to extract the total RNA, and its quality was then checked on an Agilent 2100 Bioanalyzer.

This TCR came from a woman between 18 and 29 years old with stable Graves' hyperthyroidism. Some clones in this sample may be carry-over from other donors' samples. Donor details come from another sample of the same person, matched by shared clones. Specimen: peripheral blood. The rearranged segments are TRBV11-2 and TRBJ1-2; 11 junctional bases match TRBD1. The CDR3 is CASSSTRTGGAGGYTF. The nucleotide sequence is TGTGCCAGCAGCTCGACGAGGACAGGGGGCGCCGGTGGCTACACCTTC.